This TCR beta chain originates from a study of CD8 T cells in Susac syndrome. RNA in amounts of roughly 0.45 to 1 ug was reverse transcribed with random hexamers. TCRdb processed the immunoSEQ multiplex PCR reads anew with MiXCR; each CDR3 protein has one entry. This sample has under 300,000 distinct CDR3 sequences, with about 96% found just once. The sample was CD4+ T cells from PBMCs. This clonotype originated in a human donor with Susac syndrome.

This chain's CDR3 is CSGSLQSGVNTEAFF. The CDR3 bases are TGCAGCGGTTCCCTACAATCCGGGGTGAACACTGAAGCTTTCTTT. The rearrangement uses TRBV29-1 and TRBJ1-1; no definite D call. Deletions cut 7 bases from V and 0 bases from J, with 18 bases between. Germline loops: CDR1 SQVTM, CDR2 ANQGSEA. This CDR3 spans 15 amino acids.